This entry describes one TCR beta chain. The antigen is unknown. The source of the sample is a study of CD8 T cells in Susac syndrome. Study-level points and caveats: CD4+ repertoires of Susac syndrome patients lacked detectable clonal expansion.

The authors reverse transcribed roughly 0.5 to 1 ug RNA with random hexamers. TCRdb independently ran MiXCR on the immunoSEQ multiplex PCR reads; one entry per CDR3 protein. The table lists 100,000 to 150,000 distinct CDR3 sequences, approximately 96% of them singletons. TEMRA cells were FACS-enriched, while CD8+ and CD4+ T cells were negatively isolated. Sequences were obtained from CD4+ T cells from PBMCs. The TCR was taken from a human donor with Susac syndrome.

Here the CDR3 DNA reads TGCGCCAGCAGCTTGTGGGCAGGAGAAGAGACCCAGTACTTC. It yields the protein CASSLWAGEETQYF. The rearrangement uses TRBV5-1 and TRBJ2-5; D is uncertain. This CDR3 is 14 amino acids long. The ends were cut back, 1 base at V and 3 bases at J, with 10 bases in the middle. Germline V gene data show CDR1 as SGHRS and CDR2 as YFSETQ.